The clone carrying this T cell receptor (beta chain) was seen a few times. The antigen remains unidentified. Clinical symptoms, serum thyroxine, TRAb, thyroid ultrasound and orbital computed tomography were relied on for diagnosis. The entry originates in a study of Graves' ophthalmopathy and Graves' hyperthyroidism. Study-wide context: Being free of ophthalmopathy for 18 months of follow-up defined stable hyperthyroidism.

With V trimmed by 1 base and J by 7 bases, 5 bases remained unmatched. Germline V gene lookup returns CDR1 MGHRA and CDR2 YSYEKL. The CDR3 runs to 14 residues. Study-wide findings and caveats: A 13-signature model separated ophthalmopathy from stable hyperthyroidism, reaching 85% to 90% sensitivity and around 83% specificity cross-validated. The majority of expanded thyroid clonotypes above 0.001 frequency also occurred in blood.

Beta-chain TCR CDR3 regions were amplified from RNA transcripts. HTBI primers were employed in first-round RT-PCR, then a second-round multiplex PCR followed. TCRdb ran MiXCR on the multiplex PCR reads and lists one entry per CDR3 protein. The sample has 500,000 to 700,000 distinct CDR3 sequences, less than 40% seen once. Input material: peripheral blood or thyroid tissue (not recorded which). The V and J genes are TRBV4-1 and TRBJ1-2; 8 nucleotides match TRBD1. This sequence was found in an adult man with Graves' hyperthyroidism. Here the CDR3 reads CASSQAQGAPGYTF. The CDR3 nucleotides read TGCGCCAGCAGCCAAGCGCAGGGGGCGCCTGGCTACACCTTC.